This T cell receptor beta chain was sequenced during a study of blood T cell repertoires in COVID-19. Background on the study: Material from acute and convalescent COVID-19 was sourced from the United States, Italy and Spain. From T cells, B-cell-depleted T cells, or PBMCs came the material, which was cDNA or gDNA.

As processed by the authors: Reference gene primer amplification gave nucleated cell count estimates. Data came from immunoSEQ multiplex PCR; TCRdb stores just in-frame clones and leaves some out. V, J and clone size were drawn from that table, and D and trimming were deduced from the DNA. The repertoire includes around 95,000 clones, around 85% of them detected once, and about 10% sits in the top ten. The V and J ends lost 0 bases and 4 bases, in that order; junction bases with no gene match: 6. The CDR3 has 15 residues. Germline assignment: CDR1 GTSNPN and CDR2 SVGIG (reference sequence). This clone came up a few times.

The V call is TRBV30, the J call TRBJ2-1; TRBD2 aligns across 7 bases. The clonotype was recovered from an elderly woman with acute or convalescent COVID-19. Sequencing was carried out using peripheral blood. The CDR3 region is CAWSVSLRGYNEQFF. As DNA, the CDR3 is TGTGCCTGGAGTGTCTCCCTGCGGGGGTACAATGAGCAGTTCTTC.